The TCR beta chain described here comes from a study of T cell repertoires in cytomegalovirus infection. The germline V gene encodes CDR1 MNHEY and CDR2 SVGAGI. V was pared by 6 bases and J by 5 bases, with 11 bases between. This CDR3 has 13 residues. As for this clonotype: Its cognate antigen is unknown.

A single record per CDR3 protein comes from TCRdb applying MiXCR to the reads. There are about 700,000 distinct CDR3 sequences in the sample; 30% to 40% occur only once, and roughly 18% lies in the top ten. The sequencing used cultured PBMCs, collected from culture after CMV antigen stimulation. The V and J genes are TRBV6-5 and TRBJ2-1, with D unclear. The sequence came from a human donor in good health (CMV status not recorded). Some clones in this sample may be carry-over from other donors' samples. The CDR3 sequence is CASSRSPHNEQFF. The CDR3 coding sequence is TGTGCCAGCAGCCGGTCCCCCCACAATGAGCAGTTCTTC.